This T cell receptor beta chain originates from a study of metastatic and nonmetastatic thyroid tumors. Study as a whole: Both malignant and benign thyroid patients supplied peripheral blood and tumor or nodule tissue samples, across which the repertoires of these patients were then compared.

The CDR3 runs 14 residues. V shed 8 bases and J shed 4 bases, with 16 bases lying between them. Germline V CDR1 and CDR2: SGDLS, YYNGEE. Points from the study as a whole: Versus benign nodules, malignant thyroid tumors reportedly had significantly higher TCR beta diversity, in blood and tumor.

Thyroid surgery had not been preceded by any treatment in any patient. Source study methods: Researchers built a distant-metastasis classifier for papillary thyroid cancer that drew on CDR3 differences across clinicopathological groups. TCRdb re-called the PCR reads with MiXCR. None of the V and J calls come from the authors' own analysis; TCRdb made them. In the table there are around 40,000 clones, 15% to 20% of which are singletons. In its sample, this clone was seen many times. Its antigen is unknown. The receptor's source is a male donor with papillary thyroid cancer or a benign thyroid nodule (not recorded which). Some clones in this sample may be carry-over from other donors' samples. Sequenced: blood. The chain is built from TRBV9 and TRBJ2-1, with D maybe TRBD2 (7 bases). The CDR3 bases are TGTGCCAGTGGCTCGGGGGGCATTTACAATGAGCAGTTCTTC. The encoded protein is CASGSGGIYNEQFF.